The source of this T cell receptor beta chain is a study of brain T cells in children with intractable seizures (dated by TCRdb to about 2021). Study-wide context: Resected brain tissue from some 56 pediatric epilepsy surgery cases was first screened for immune gene transcripts using a NanoString immunology panel. Of the approximately 12 selected surgery cases, pre-surgery blood was also sequenced for eight, so four had brain tissue only. What the authors observed across the whole study: The patients' HCMV serostatus was not known, and viral specificity was inferred solely from CDR3 sequence similarity. Because sequencing depth differed between pre- and post-surgery blood, the absence of clones from the pre-surgery sample may reflect undersampling.

On this clone itself: It lacks a known antigen. Base-call qualities are not available, and no considerably larger clone is one nucleotide away. Other nucleotide sequences from this sample produce the same CDR3.

In the paper's terms, the time point label means: blood from clinic visit 5 months post-surgery; TSC patient then seizure free. Surgery cases with the highest brain T cell transcript signatures were selected for TCR beta chain sequencing of brain tissue and, where available, blood. Patients had been treated with at least one anti-epileptic drug before surgery. TCR-sequenced patients were children with drug-resistant epilepsy due to tuberous sclerosis complex, focal cortical dysplasia, Rasmussen encephalitis or hemimegalencephaly. The Monarch genomic DNA purification kit was used to extract bulk genomic DNA from unsorted brain tissue and from whole blood. The immunoSEQ assay was applied to genomic DNA to generate the TCR beta chain sequences. In the paper's pipeline: CDR3 sequences that did not begin with the conserved framework cysteine at position 104 were removed manually. To get clonality, the normalized Shannon's Diversity Index was subtracted from one, giving values from 0 (maximal diversity) to 1 (oligoclonal). Chi-squared comparison-of-proportions tests assessed whether the same CDR3 differed in frequency between samples, such as brain versus blood. Public clonotypes were identified by searching immuneACCESS, and similarity to known antiviral clonotypes was assessed with the VDJdb browser. This is the immuneACCESS table as TCRdb keeps it, with only in-frame sequences that have V and J called. A part of the clones is gone; compared with another copy, unresolved V genes explain less than half, and the rest is unexplained. From that table come the V and J calls and clone size; the DNA was used to work out D and trimming. The sample includes around 340,000 clones, with over 85% observed a single time. The ten largest clones capture around 6% of the sample.

The junction carries 6 bases between V and J, which are trimmed by 1 base and 4 bases respectively. The germline V gene supplies CDR1 KGHDR and CDR2 SFDVKD. The CDR3 contains 13 residues, cysteine and phenylalanine counted. Only the CDR3 part of the read is kept: 39 bases, read in frame from the first base. Sequencing used peripheral blood, obtained roughly 5 months after surgery. This TCR derives from a boy in the first two years of life with tuberous sclerosis and intractable seizures. This chain joins TRBV24-1 to TRBJ2-5; 6 matching bases give a weak D call of TRBD1. The CDR3: CATSDFRGETQYF. The bases read TGTGCCACCAGTGATTTCAGGGGAGAGACCCAGTACTTC.